This TCR beta chain was captured by sequencing in a study of T cell responses to AZD1222 COVID-19 vaccine. Assay: immunoSEQ multiplex PCR; the TCRdb copy retains only in-frame clones and omits some. Here the sample spans approximately 100,000 clones, 88% being singletons. The CDR3 is made up of 15 amino acids. With 7 bases removed from V and 3 bases from J, the gap between germline ends came to 16 bases. CDR1 and CDR2 (germline): SGDLS, YYNGEE. J is TRBJ1-4 and V is TRBV9; perhaps TRBD1 as D (6 bases). The sequenced sample was peripheral blood, obtained on day 0 of AZD1222 vaccination. The origin of this receptor is an adult in good health. In DNA form, the CDR3 reads TGTGCCAGCGCAGAGGGGGAGTCCGCTAATGAAAAACTGTTTTTT. This gives the protein CASAEGESANEKLFF.